Each of the 14 T cell receptor beta chains below was sequenced from the same sample in a study of CD8 T cells in ankylosing spondylitis. One entry per CDR3 protein results from TCRdb running MiXCR on the 5' RACE reads. The sample lists about 160,000 distinct CDR3 sequences; 40% to 50% were seen once. Material: synovial fluid, either unsorted or a sorted T cell fraction (not recorded which). These receptors were obtained from a male donor with ankylosing spondylitis.

The table lists this clonotype with a few counts. The V call is TRBV20-1, the J call TRBJ2-1, with D perhaps matching TRBD2 (6 bases). Germline V gene data show CDR1 as DFQATT and CDR2 as SNEGSKA (reference sequence). The ends were cut back, 6 bases at V and 9 bases at J, with 12 bases in the middle. The CDR3 spans 11 residues. The CDR3 DNA is TGCAGTGCCGGGACTTCTACTGAGCAGTTCTTC. It encodes CSAGTSTEQFF.

A few counts support this clonotype. CDR3: CASGIYGSGNTIYF. In DNA, the CDR3 is TGTGCCAGCGGCATCTACGGCTCTGGAAACACCATATATTTT. The V call is TRBV12-3 or TRBV12-4, the J call TRBJ1-3; no clear D gene. The V end lost 8 bases, the J end lost 0 bases, and 11 bases lay between the germline ends. The CDR3 runs 14 residues.

This clonotype was seen a handful of times. This rearrangement joins TRBV29-1 to TRBJ2-3, with 9 bases fitting TRBD2. This CDR3 has 16 amino acids. J lost 4 bases, V lost 3 bases, and 11 bases had no gene match. CDR1 and CDR2 from the germline V gene are SQVTM and ANQGSEA. CDR3 DNA: TGCAGCGTTGACTACGGCGGGGGGGCGCTGGCAGATACGCAGTATTTT. Amino acids: CSVDYGGGALADTQYF.

The V call is TRBV29-1, the J call TRBJ2-7; D is unresolved. Looked up from germline, CDR1 is SQVTM and CDR2 is ANQGSEA. The CDR3 sequence is 13 residues long. Between the trimmed V and J ends, which lost 1 base and 2 bases, there was a span of 9 bases. For the CDR3, the DNA is TGCAGCGTTGAAGGGGCAGAGGCCTACGAGCAGTACTTC. Protein product: CSVEGAEAYEQYF.

This chain links TRBV5-1 with TRBJ1-1; no firm D call. The germline V and J ends were trimmed by 8 bases and 4 bases, with 6 bases remaining between them. The germline gives CDR1 SGHRS, CDR2 YFSETQ. This CDR3 region has 10 residues. This chain's CDR3 is CARSVTEAFF. In DNA form, the CDR3 reads TGCGCCAGGAGTGTCACTGAAGCTTTCTTT.

This clonotype was detected only a few times. One end of the junction fails to match germline, which may point to a read error. The J gene is TRBJ2-7, the V gene TRBV6-1, with D tentatively TRBD1 or TRBD2 (5 bases each). This CDR3 is 15 amino acids long. Germline-derived CDR1 and CDR2 are MNHNS and SASEGT. CDR3 in amino acids: CASREAAEGSGEQYF. Written as DNA, the CDR3 is TGTGCCAGCAGGGAAGCGGCAGAGGGGTCCGGCGAGCAGTACTTC.

The J gene is TRBJ1-1, the V gene TRBV24-1; 10 nucleotides align to TRBD1. Germline V gene sequence: CDR1 KGHDR, CDR2 SFDVKD. Germline trimming cut 5 bases from V and 4 bases from J; bases unmatched to any gene: 0. The CDR3 sequence is 13 residues long. The DNA of the CDR3 is TGTGCCACCAGTGGGACAGGGGGCACTGAAGCTTTCTTT. Protein: CATSGTGGTEAFF.

The gene calls are TRBV25-1 and TRBJ1-5; D is unclear. V lost 1 base to trimming and J lost 5 bases, with 3 bases between them. The CDR3 contains 12 residues. Germline V CDR1 and CDR2: MGHDK, SYGVNS. CDR3: CASSEWDQPQHF. DNA for the CDR3: TGTGCCAGCAGTGAATGGGATCAGCCCCAGCATTTT.

This chain uses TRBV11-2 with TRBJ2-1; 7 positions match TRBD2. This CDR3 comprises 17 residues. With 4 bases clipped from V and 0 bases from J, the junction kept 9 bases outside the gene matches. From germline, CDR1 is SGHAT and CDR2 FQNNGV. The CDR3 DNA is TGTGCCAGCAGCTCCCATAGCGGGCCCAGCTCCTACAATGAGCAGTTCTTC. Amino acids: CASSSHSGPSSYNEQFF.

The chain joins TRBV4-2 to TRBJ1-2; D gene uncertain. The CDR3 covers 14 residues. Germline V gene data show CDR1 as LGHNA and CDR2 as YNFKEQ. V lost 1 base, J lost 5 bases, and 11 bases lay in between. CDR3 DNA: TGTGCCAGCAGCCAAGTCTCGGGCAGATATGGCTACACCTTC. This codes for CASSQVSGRYGYTF.

The chain employs TRBV27 and TRBJ1-1; D is perhaps TRBD1 (5 bases). CDR1 is MNHEY, CDR2 SMNVEV, per germline (reference sequence). CDR3 length: 16 amino acids. Trimming left V 6 bases short and J 0 bases short, with 17 bases between. The DNA for the CDR3 is TGTGCCAGCAGCCTTATATGGGGGGAGGTGAACACTGAAGCTTTCTTT. Its translation: CASSLIWGEVNTEAFF.

The chain links TRBV6-5 to TRBJ2-3; D is perhaps TRBD1 or TRBD2 (5 bases each). Germline CDR1 MNHEY, CDR2 SVGAGI. Trimming removed 4 bases at V and 4 bases at J, with 15 bases between. This CDR3 spans 15 amino acids. In DNA form, the CDR3 reads TGTGCCAGCAGTTGCCGGGACCCCTGGCCAGATACGCAGTATTTT. It is translated as CASSCRDPWPDTQYF.

This chain uses TRBV2 with TRBJ1-6, with D uncertain. From germline, CDR1 is SNHLY and CDR2 FYNNEI. This CDR3 is 15 amino acids long. V was shortened by 5 bases and J by 4 bases, with 12 bases between the two germline ends. In DNA form, the CDR3 reads TGTGCCAGCAGTACCCGACGGAGATATAATTCACCCCTCCACTTT. Amino acids: CASSTRRRYNSPLHF.

V gene TRBV9 combines with J gene TRBJ2-7; D not certain. CDR1 is SGDLS and CDR2 is YYNGEE in the germline V gene. V dropped 3 bases and J dropped 0 bases, with 16 bases sitting between them. CDR3 length: 16 residues. CDR3: CASSGGTGGDSYEQYF. The CDR3 DNA follows: TGTGCCAGCAGCGGCGGCACTGGTGGGGACTCCTACGAGCAGTACTTC.